This passage covers 15 T cell receptor beta chains from one sample sequenced in a study of early T cells in non-severe SARS-CoV-2 infection. TCRdb called the 5' RACE reads again in MiXCR, with one record for every CDR3 protein. The sample holds over 60,000 distinct CDR3 sequences, approximately 11% seen once. Sequences were derived from whole blood, sampled at baseline. The source of these receptors is an adult who was a healthcare worker with PCR-confirmed SARS-CoV-2 infection or an uninfected control (not recorded which).

This clonotype was counted between two and nine times. This chain joins TRBV11-2 and TRBJ2-7, with D hard to call. The germline V gene has CDR1 SGHAT and CDR2 FQNNGV. The CDR3 is made up of 16 amino acids. Trimming stripped 1 base from V and 2 bases from J, with 15 bases between. CDR3 sequence (DNA): TGTGCCAGCAGCTTAGTTTGGCGTCCGATGCCCTACGAGCAGTACTTC. Translation: CASSLVWRPMPYEQYF.

This clonotype was seen more than once but under ten times. This chain connects TRBV7-9 to TRBJ1-2; 8 bases line up with TRBD1. V was pared by 5 bases and J by 6 bases, with 5 bases of the junction left unmatched. Germline assignment: CDR1 SEHNR and CDR2 FQNEAQ (reference sequence). The CDR3 loop spans 13 amino acids. CDR3 sequence (DNA): TGTGCCAGCAGCCGAGACAGGGGTGATGGCTACACCTTC. This sequence encodes CASSRDRGDGYTF.

This chain joins TRBV27 and TRBJ2-3; D might be TRBD1 (6 bases). The CDR3 runs 15 residues. Germline CDR1 MNHEY, CDR2 SMNVEV (reference sequence). V lost 3 bases and J lost 4, with 14 bases in between. CDR3: CASSFQGRTADTQYF. CDR3 sequence (DNA): TGTGCCAGCAGTTTCCAGGGGCGAACAGCAGATACGCAGTATTTT.

This clonotype has just a few counts. The genes are TRBV7-2 and TRBJ2-1; D remains ambiguous. The CDR3 spans 11 residues. The V gene lost 8 bases and the J gene lost 5 bases, with 7 bases spanning the gap. Germline assignment: CDR1 SGHTA and CDR2 FQGNSA. The CDR3 loop reads CASLGNNEQFF. CDR3 sequence (DNA): TGTGCCAGCTTGGGGAACAATGAGCAGTTCTTC.

The CDR3 region is CASSIGRGLSEKLFF. The CDR3 DNA reads as TGTGCCAGTAGTATCGGCAGGGGGCTAAGTGAAAAACTGTTTTTT. The chain joins TRBV19 to TRBJ1-4, with 8 nucleotides matching TRBD1. Germline values: CDR1 LNHDA, CDR2 SQIVND (reference sequence). There are 15 residues in the CDR3. Unmatched junction bases numbered 7, after V lost 3 bases and J lost 7 bases.

This rearrangement joins TRBV14 to TRBJ2-7; D may be TRBD2 (5 bases). This CDR3 has 14 residues. With 3 bases removed from V and 6 bases from J, the gap between germline ends came to 15 bases. CDR1 is SGHDN and CDR2 is FVKESK in the germline V gene. CDR3 in amino acids: CASSHRGWSGEQYF. CDR3 nucleotides: TGTGCCAGCAGCCACCGGGGATGGTCAGGCGAGCAGTACTTC. Variable domain in full (rest from reference TRBV14 and TRBJ2-7): EAGVTQFPSHSVIEKGQTVTLRCDPISGHDNLYWYRRVMGKEIKFLLHFVKESKQDESGMPNNRFLAERTGGTYSTLKVQPAELEDSGVYFCASSHRGWSGEQYFGPGTRLTVT.

Only a few counts were recorded for this clonotype. Here the CDR3 reads CASSEYRQGQRPQHF. The CDR3 DNA reads TGTGCCAGCAGTGAATATCGGCAGGGACAACGGCCCCAGCATTTT. The rearrangement uses TRBV6-1 and TRBJ1-5, with D maybe TRBD1 (6 bases). Germline V gene data show CDR1 as MNHNS and CDR2 as SASEGT. CDR3 length: 15 residues. The V gene lost 2 bases and the J gene lost 9 bases, with 17 bases spanning the gap.

CDR3 protein: CASSFRDSYYGYTF. In nucleotides, the CDR3 is TGTGCCAGCAGCTTCCGGGACAGTTACTATGGCTACACCTTC. This chain uses TRBV7-9 with TRBJ1-2; the match to TRBD1 covers 7 bases. The trim removed 3 bases at V and 3 bases at J, leaving 4 bases unmatched. This CDR3 comprises 14 residues. Germline CDR1 and CDR2: SEHNR and FQNEAQ (reference sequence).

This clonotype was seen many times. DNA of the CDR3: TGCAGCGTCGACAGGGGTCGGAACACTGAAGCTTTCTTT. This sequence encodes CSVDRGRNTEAFF. This chain connects TRBV29-1 to TRBJ1-1; the match to TRBD1 covers 8 bases. J was trimmed by 1 base and V by 6 bases; bases with no gene match: 4. Germline V gene sequence: CDR1 SQVTM, CDR2 ANQGSEA. The CDR3 is 13 residues long.

V is TRBV6-1 and J is TRBJ2-7; D possibly corresponds to TRBD1 (5 bases). The germline V and J ends were trimmed by 7 bases and 2 bases, with 18 bases remaining between them. In germline, CDR1 is MNHNS, CDR2 SASEGT. The CDR3 runs to 15 residues. CDR3 DNA: TGTGCCAGCACCAAGGATGTGGGGCGGACCTACGAGCAGTACTTC. This encodes CASTKDVGRTYEQYF.

Ten or more counts support this clonotype. The chain carries TRBV5-8 and TRBJ2-5; D gene uncertain. V was trimmed by 6 bases and J by 4 bases, leaving 7 bases between them. CDR1 is SGHTS and CDR2 is YDEGEE in the germline V gene. The CDR3 totals 11 residues. The CDR3 is CASIRRETQYF. The CDR3 nucleotides read TGTGCCAGCATTAGAAGAGAGACCCAGTACTTC.

The chain carries TRBV7-2 and TRBJ1-1; D is unclear. This CDR3 is built from 14 residues. Germline CDR1 is SGHTA and CDR2 is FQGNSA. Trimming left V 5 bases short and J 0 bases short, with 10 bases between. This chain's CDR3 is CASSARPLNTEAFF. DNA for the CDR3: TGTGCCAGCAGCGCGAGGCCCTTGAACACTGAAGCTTTCTTT.

This clonotype occurred many times. J is TRBJ2-4 and V is TRBV28; possibly TRBD1 or TRBD2 for D (6 bases each). The CDR3 is 18 residues long. Per the germline V gene, CDR1 is MDHEN and CDR2 is SYDVKM. The V and J ends lost 1 base and 5 bases respectively, with 21 bases between them. The CDR3 protein is CASSLYFRDGGPQNIQYF. CDR3 nucleotides: TGTGCCAGCAGTTTATATTTTCGGGACGGGGGCCCCCAAAACATTCAGTACTTC.

Turning to this clonotype: Since a much larger clone is just one base distant, this may be a read error. The rearrangement links TRBV6-5 to TRBJ1-6; D gene uncertain. V lost 5 bases to trimming and J lost 8 bases, with 16 bases between them. The CDR3 runs to 15 residues. Germline CDR1 MNHEY, CDR2 SVGAGI. The CDR3: CASSPGISEHSPLHF. CDR3 nucleotides: TGTGCCAGCAGTCCCGGGATCTCGGAACATTCACCCCTCCACTTT.

This clonotype was picked up many times. This chain connects TRBV7-8 to TRBJ1-5; D gene unclear. Trimming removed 5 bases from V and 4 bases from J, with 6 bases in between. The CDR3 extends over 12 amino acids. The germline CDR1 and CDR2 sequences are SGHVS and FQNEAQ. CDR3 nucleotides: TGTGCCAGCAGCCCGGTAAATCAGCCCCAGCATTTT. This encodes CASSPVNQPQHF.